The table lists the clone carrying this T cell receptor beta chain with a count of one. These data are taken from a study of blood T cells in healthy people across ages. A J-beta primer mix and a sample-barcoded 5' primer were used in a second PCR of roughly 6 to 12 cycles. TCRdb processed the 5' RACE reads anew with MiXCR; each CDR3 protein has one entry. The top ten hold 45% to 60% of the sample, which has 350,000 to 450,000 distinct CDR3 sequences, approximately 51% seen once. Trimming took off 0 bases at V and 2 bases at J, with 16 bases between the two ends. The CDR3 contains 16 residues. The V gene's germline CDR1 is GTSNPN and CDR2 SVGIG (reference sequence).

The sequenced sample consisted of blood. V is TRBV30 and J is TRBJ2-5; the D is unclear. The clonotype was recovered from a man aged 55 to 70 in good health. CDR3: CAWSVRKGKLQETQYF. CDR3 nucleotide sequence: TGTGCCTGGAGTGTTCGGAAAGGGAAATTACAAGAGACCCAGTACTTC.